This T cell receptor beta chain stems from a study of early T cells in non-severe SARS-CoV-2 infection. Study background: Sequencing of bulk RNA from unsorted whole blood was done, without chain pairing. Study results and limitations: Anti-spike CD8 responses were favored by VDJdb matching, which missed private and CD4 specificities.

The CDR3 totals 15 residues. The junction had 6 bases not matched to a gene; V was cut back by 5 bases and J by 6 bases. The germline gives CDR1 SGHDN, CDR2 FVKESK. Molecules of cDNA were individually given unique molecular identifiers that were attached to them. TCRdb redid the calling of the 5' RACE reads with MiXCR, one entry per CDR3 protein. This repertoire shows tens of thousands of distinct CDR3 sequences, roughly 8.8% found once; its top ten account for about 15%. This clonotype was counted at least ten times. The antigen is unknown. The V gene is TRBV14, the J gene TRBJ1-6, with 8 bases that match TRBD1. This receptor was obtained from an adult who was a healthcare worker with PCR-confirmed SARS-CoV-2 infection or an uninfected control (not recorded which). The sequenced sample was whole blood. CDR3: CASSSQGAGNSPLHF. CDR3 DNA sequence: TGTGCCAGCAGCTCCCAGGGGGCGGGTAATTCACCCCTCCACTTT.